This TCR beta chain came from a study of blood T cell repertoires in COVID-19. The overall study: There were acute and convalescent COVID-19 samples, and they came from the United States, Italy and Spain. T cells, B-cell-depleted T cells, or PBMCs supplied cDNA or gDNA.

Per the study methods: Estimation of nucleated cell counts relied on the amplification of reference gene primers. Some clones are missing from TCRdb's copy, which holds only in-frame ones; the method was immunoSEQ multiplex PCR. The V and J calls and clone size are taken from that table; D and trimming were inferred from the DNA. The sample contains about 180,000 clones, around 80% of which appear only once. The CDR3 runs 18 residues. The germline V gene encodes CDR1 SGHTS and CDR2 YDEGEE. Losses at the gene ends were 0 bases for V and 3 bases for J; bases not matched to a gene: 12. The specimen sequenced was peripheral blood. The origin of this receptor is a man aged 65-85 years with active or convalescent COVID-19. The rearrangement uses TRBV5-8 and TRBJ2-3; 8 bases line up with TRBD1. The DNA for the CDR3 is TGTGCCAGCAGCTTGGGGGCAGGGGGCCGTTCCGGGACAGATACGCAGTATTTT. Residues: CASSLGAGGRSGTDTQYF.